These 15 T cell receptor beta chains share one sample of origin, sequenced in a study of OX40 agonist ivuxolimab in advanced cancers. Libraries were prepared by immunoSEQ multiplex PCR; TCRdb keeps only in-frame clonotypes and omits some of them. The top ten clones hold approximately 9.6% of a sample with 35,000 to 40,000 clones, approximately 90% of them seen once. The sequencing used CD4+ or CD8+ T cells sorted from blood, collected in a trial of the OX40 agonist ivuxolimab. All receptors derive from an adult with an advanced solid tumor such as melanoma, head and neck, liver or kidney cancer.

The CDR3 nucleotides read TGTGCCAGCAGTTTGTCTGGGGGCGGTGGAAACGAGCAGTACGTC. It translates to CASSLSGGGGNEQYV. The chain recombines TRBV27 with TRBJ2-7; TRBD1 might be the D (6 bases). V dropped 3 bases and J dropped 5 bases, with 17 bases sitting between them. Germline V CDR1 and CDR2: MNHEY, SMNVEV (reference sequence). CDR3 length: 15 amino acids.

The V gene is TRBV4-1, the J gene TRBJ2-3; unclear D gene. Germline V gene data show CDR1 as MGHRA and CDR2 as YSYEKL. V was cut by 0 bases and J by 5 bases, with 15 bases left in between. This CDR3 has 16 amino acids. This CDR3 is CASSQDLHLSGDTQYF. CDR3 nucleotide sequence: TGCGCCAGCAGCCAAGACCTGCATTTATCGGGAGATACGCAGTATTTT.

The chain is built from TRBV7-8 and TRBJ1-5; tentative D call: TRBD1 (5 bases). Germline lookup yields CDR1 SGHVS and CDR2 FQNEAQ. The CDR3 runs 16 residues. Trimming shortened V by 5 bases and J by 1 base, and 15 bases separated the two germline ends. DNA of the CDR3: TGTGCCAGCAGCCCTCTTGGCAGGGCGAGCAATCAGCCCCAGCATTTT. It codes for CASSPLGRASNQPQHF.

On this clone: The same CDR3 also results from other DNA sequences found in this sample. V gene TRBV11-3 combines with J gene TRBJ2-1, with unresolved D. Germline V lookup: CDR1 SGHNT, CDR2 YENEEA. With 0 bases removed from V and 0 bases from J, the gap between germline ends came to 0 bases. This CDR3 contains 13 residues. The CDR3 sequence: CASSLDSYNEQFF. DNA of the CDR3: TGTGCCAGCAGCTTAGACTCCTACAATGAGCAGTTCTTC.

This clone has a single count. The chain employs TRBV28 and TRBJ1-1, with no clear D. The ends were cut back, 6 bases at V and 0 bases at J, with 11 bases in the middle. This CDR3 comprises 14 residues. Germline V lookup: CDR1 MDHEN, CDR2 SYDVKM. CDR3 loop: CASRMGLLNTEAFF. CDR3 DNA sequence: TGTGCCAGCAGGATGGGGTTATTGAACACTGAAGCTTTCTTT.

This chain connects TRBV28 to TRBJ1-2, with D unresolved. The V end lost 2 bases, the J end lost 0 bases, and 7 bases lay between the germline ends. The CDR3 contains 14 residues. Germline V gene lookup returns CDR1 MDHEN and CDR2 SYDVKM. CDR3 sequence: CASSLTAANYGYTF. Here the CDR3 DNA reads TGTGCCAGCAGTTTAACTGCAGCTAACTATGGCTACACCTTC.

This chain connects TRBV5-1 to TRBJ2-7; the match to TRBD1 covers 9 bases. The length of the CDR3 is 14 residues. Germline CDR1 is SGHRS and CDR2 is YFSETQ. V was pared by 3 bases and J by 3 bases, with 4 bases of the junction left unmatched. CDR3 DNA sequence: TGCGCCAGCAGCTCCGGGACAGGGCTCTACGAGCAGTACTTC. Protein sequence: CASSSGTGLYEQYF.

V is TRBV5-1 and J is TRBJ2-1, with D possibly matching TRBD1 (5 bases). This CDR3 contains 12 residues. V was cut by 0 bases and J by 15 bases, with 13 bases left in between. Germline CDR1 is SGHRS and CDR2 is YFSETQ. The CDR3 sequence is CASSLGATGPFF. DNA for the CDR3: TGCGCCAGCAGCTTGGGAGCCACAGGTCCGTTCTTC. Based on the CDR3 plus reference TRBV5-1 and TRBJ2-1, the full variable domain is KAGVTQTPRYLIKTRGQQVTLSCSPISGHRSVSWYQQTPGQGLQFLFEYFSETQRNKGNFPGRFSGRQFSNSRSEMNVSTLELGDSALYLCASSLGATGPFFGPGTRLTVL.

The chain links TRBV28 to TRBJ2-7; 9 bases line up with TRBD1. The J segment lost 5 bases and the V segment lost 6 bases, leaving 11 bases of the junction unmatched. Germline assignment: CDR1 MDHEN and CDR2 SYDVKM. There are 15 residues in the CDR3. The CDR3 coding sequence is TGTGCCAGCAGGCCGGACAGGGGCCCCGCAAACGAGCAGTACTTC. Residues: CASRPDRGPANEQYF.

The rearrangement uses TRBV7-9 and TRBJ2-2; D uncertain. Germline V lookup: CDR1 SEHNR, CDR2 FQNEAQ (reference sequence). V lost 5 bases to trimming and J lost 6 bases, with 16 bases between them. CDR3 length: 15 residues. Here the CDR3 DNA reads TGTGCCAGCAGCCATAAGCTACTCCTTTCCGGGGAGCTGTTTTTT. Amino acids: CASSHKLLLSGELFF.

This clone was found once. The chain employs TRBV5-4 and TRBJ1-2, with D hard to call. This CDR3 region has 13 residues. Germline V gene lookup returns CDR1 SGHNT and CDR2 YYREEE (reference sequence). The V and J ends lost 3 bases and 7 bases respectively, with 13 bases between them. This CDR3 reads CASSSGPGGGYTF. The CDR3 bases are TGTGCCAGCAGCTCCGGACCCGGCGGTGGCTACACCTTC.

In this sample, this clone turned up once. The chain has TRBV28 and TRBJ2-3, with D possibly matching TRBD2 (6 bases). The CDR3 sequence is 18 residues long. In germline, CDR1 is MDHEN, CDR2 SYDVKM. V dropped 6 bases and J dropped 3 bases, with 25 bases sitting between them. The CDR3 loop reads CASSYTLRGGSLTDTQYF. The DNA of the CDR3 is TGTGCCAGCAGCTACACCCTCCGAGGAGGGAGTTTAACAGATACGCAGTATTTT. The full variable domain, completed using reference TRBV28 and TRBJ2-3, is DVKVTQSSRYLVKRTGEKVFLECVQDMDHENMFWYRQDPGLGLRLIYFSYDVKMKEKGDIPEGYSVSREKKERFSLILESASTNQTSMYLCASSYTLRGGSLTDTQYFGPGTRLTVL.

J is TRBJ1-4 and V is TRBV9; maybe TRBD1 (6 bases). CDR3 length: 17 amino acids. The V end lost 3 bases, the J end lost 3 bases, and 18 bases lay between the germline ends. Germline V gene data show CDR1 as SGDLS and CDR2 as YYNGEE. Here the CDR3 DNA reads TGTGCCAGCAGCGCAGGGACATCGCGACAGGCTAATGAAAAACTGTTTTTT. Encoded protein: CASSAGTSRQANEKLFF.

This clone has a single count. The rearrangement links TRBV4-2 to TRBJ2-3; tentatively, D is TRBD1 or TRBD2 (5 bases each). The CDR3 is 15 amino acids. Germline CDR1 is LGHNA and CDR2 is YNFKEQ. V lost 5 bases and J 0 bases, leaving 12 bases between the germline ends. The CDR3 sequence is CASSAGRDSTDTQYF. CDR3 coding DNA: TGTGCCAGCAGCGCAGGACGGGACAGCACAGATACGCAGTATTTT.

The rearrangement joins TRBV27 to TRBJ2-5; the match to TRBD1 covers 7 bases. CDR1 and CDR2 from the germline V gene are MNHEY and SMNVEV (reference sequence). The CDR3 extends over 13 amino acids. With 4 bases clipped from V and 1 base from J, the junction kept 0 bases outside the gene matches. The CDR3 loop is CASSYRGQETQYF. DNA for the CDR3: TGTGCCAGCAGTTACAGGGGCCAAGAGACCCAGTACTTC.